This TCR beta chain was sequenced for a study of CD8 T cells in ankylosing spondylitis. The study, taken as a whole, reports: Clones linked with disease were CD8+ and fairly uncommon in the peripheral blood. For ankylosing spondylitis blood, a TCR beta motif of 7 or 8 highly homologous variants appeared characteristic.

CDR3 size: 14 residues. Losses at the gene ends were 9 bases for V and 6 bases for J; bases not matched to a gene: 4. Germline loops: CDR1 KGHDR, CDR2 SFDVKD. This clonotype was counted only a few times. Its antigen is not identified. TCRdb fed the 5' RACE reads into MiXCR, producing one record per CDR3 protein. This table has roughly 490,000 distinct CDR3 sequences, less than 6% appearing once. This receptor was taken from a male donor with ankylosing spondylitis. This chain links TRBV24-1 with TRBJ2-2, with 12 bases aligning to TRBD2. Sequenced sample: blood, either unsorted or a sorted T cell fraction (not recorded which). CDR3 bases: TGTGCCACCGAGGGACTAGCGGGTCCCGGGGAGCTGTTTTTT. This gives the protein CATEGLAGPGELFF.